This T cell receptor beta chain was documented in a study of T cells after posttransplantation cyclophosphamide. This related bone marrow graft donor gave peripheral blood on the day of marrow donation. CDR1 and CDR2 from the germline V gene are DFQATT and SNEGSKA (reference sequence). The CDR3 covers 11 residues. This clone appeared many times. Its antigen remains unknown. Produced via immunoSEQ multiplex PCR; TCRdb's table is partial and in-frame only. The sample presents about 26,000 clones, none singletons. Findings of the study overall: TRB clonality was highly associated with recipient CMV seropositivity and reactivation. Donor-recipient repertoire similarity was low at 1-2 months, rising over year one. Tissue-infiltrating T cells from skin or gut overlapped little with blood T cells.

The receptor comes from a man between 45 and 60 years old in good health, CMV-negative, and a related stem cell transplant donor. The sequenced material came from PBMCs. The chain links TRBV20-1 to TRBJ1-1, with D possibly TRBD1 on 6 matching bases. The CDR3 sequence: CGCEGDTEAFF. The CDR3 DNA is TGCGGATGTGAGGGGGACACTGAAGCTTTCTTT.